Listed below are T cell receptor beta chains from one sample, sequenced in a study of shared clonotypes between healthy human individuals. Some clones are missing from TCRdb's copy, which holds only in-frame ones; the method was immunoSEQ multiplex PCR. The top ten hold around a tenth of the sample, which has fewer than 400,000 clones, less than 85% seen once. The sample consisted of memory CD4+ T cells sorted from blood. All receptors derive from a man aged 30 to 39 in good health. CDR3s include the opening cysteine and the closing phenylalanine or tryptophan. Clone size is stated in some rows and not others, as once, few, many or a class when expanded.

clone_size v_call cdr3_aa
. TRBV6-9 CARQQMGGAGWGYTF
. TRBV5-4 CASSLGLAGGMIGELFF
many TRBV14 CASSQVSFGAGAPDTQYF
. TRBV7-9 CASSHTHRVGEQYF
. TRBV10-3 CAITSGTLGGNEQFF
. TRBV28 CASRTPKGGDTGELFF
. TRBV2 CASSDYGEAGELFF
once TRBV19 CASSILGQGAGELFF
. TRBV7-2 CASSLLPWGPSSYNEQFF
many TRBV5-1 CASSPGQPNTEAFF
. TRBV12-5 CASGPSTGVSSYNEQFF
. TRBV29-1 CSVASRFNEKLFF
. TRBV5-1 CASSQRTGEGTEAFF
few TRBV9 CASSVLPGTGGQETQYF
. TRBV7-2 CASSLVGVSTRENTIYF
. TRBV29-1 CSVGPSGSLHEQFF
once TRBV10-1 CASSDGGAKNIQYF
. TRBV10-3 CAISDPGGPGNTIYF
. TRBV2 CASTKTDYYEQYF
few TRBV11-1 CASSFRSTGELFF
. TRBV11-2 CASSSRVSGIGSSYEQYF
once TRBV5-1 CASSLSFTRTGDTEAFF
few TRBV6-1 CASIPDRATINEQFF
many TRBV2 CASSNGRNTEAFF
. TRBV7-9 CASSLKWGTEAFF
. TRBV9 CASSPTAGPAYEQYF
. TRBV7-9 CASSFPKLFF
. TRBV10-3 CAISWTSGREYNEQFF
. TRBV29-1 CSAGLAVAGAQYF
. TRBV11-2 CASSGLGGNQPQHF
. TRBV7-9 CASSLGGGNNAGELFF
few TRBV5-5 CASSRILHRGSSGNTIYF
. TRBV29-1 CSVGGASGRAYNEQFF
. TRBV29-1 CSVGKDREGTEAFF
. TRBV11-3 CASSLGLASYNEQFF
. TRBV6-1 CASSRIGGGQETQYF
. TRBV11-2 CASSLDKAGPPPYEQYF
. TRBV5-6 CASSFEGVRGTDTQYF
. TRBV5-4 CASSLLVGETQYF
. TRBV7-2 CASSLGGGYTGELFF
. TRBV11-3 CASSSSMNNEQFF
. TRBV2 CATNPQGGAQETQYF
. TRBV5-4 CASSSNRMGETQYF